A single sample gave rise to the 7 T cell receptor beta chains below, sequenced in a study of cytomegalovirus exposure and HLA in healthy donors. Primers included in the PCR were 60 Vbeta and 13 Jbeta primers. Some clones are missing from TCRdb's copy, which holds only in-frame ones; the method was immunoSEQ multiplex PCR. Of approximately 100,000 clones in the sample, about 68% were seen once. What was sequenced was PBMCs. These receptors all come from a man aged 25 to 40 in good health and CMV-seropositive.

The chain uses TRBV7-2 and TRBJ2-7; weak D call: TRBD2 (5 bases). The germline CDR1 and CDR2 sequences are SGHTA and FQGNSA. The V end was cut by 2 bases, the J end by 4 bases, with 9 bases between. The CDR3 runs 13 residues. The CDR3 loop is CASSLSTSYEQYF. CDR3 coding DNA: TGTGCCAGCAGCTTATCCACTAGTTACGAGCAGTACTTC.

V usage is TRBV5-1 and J usage is TRBJ2-7; the D gene is possibly TRBD1 (6 bases). Trimming took off 0 bases at V and 2 bases at J, with 12 bases between the two ends. The CDR3 is 15 residues long. Germline V CDR1 and CDR2: SGHRS, YFSETQ. For the CDR3, the DNA is TGCGCCAGCAGCTTGGCCCAGACAGGCCCCTACGAGCAGTACTTC. This sequence encodes CASSLAQTGPYEQYF.

This chain joins TRBV5-1 and TRBJ2-7, with 7 bases lining up with TRBD1. V was clipped by 0 bases and J by 5 bases; unmatched bases: 8. This CDR3 has 15 amino acids. Germline assignment: CDR1 SGHRS and CDR2 YFSETQ. CDR3 sequence reads: CASSLGQGDYDEQYF. The CDR3 DNA follows: TGCGCCAGCAGCTTGGGGCAGGGGGATTACGACGAGCAGTACTTC.

V is TRBV19 and J is TRBJ1-2; 9 nucleotides align to TRBD1. Germline CDR1 LNHDA, CDR2 SQIVND (reference sequence). This CDR3 spans 12 amino acids. With V trimmed by 4 bases and J by 8 bases, 2 bases remained unmatched. The CDR3 reads CASSNRGRGYTF. The CDR3 coding sequence is TGTGCCAGTAGTAACAGGGGGCGAGGCTACACCTTC.

The table lists this clone with a few counts. The chain employs TRBV12-2 and TRBJ2-7; the DNA was not used to check the table's D call, TRBD2. TRBV12-2 is a listed pseudogene. The CDR3 runs to 14 residues. The CDR3 region has the DNA TGTGCAAGTCGCCCCGGACTGGCCTGCTACGAGCAGTACTTC. Protein sequence: CASRPGLACYEQYF.

The V gene is TRBV5-1, the J gene TRBJ1-1, with D tentatively TRBD1 (6 bases). The V gene lost 1 base and the J gene lost 1 base, with 11 bases spanning the gap. CDR3 length: 15 amino acids. Germline V gives CDR1 SGHRS, CDR2 YFSETQ. CDR3 sequence: CASSLFLGQNTEAFF. Written as DNA, the CDR3 is TGCGCCAGCAGCTTGTTTCTGGGACAGAACACTGAAGCTTTCTTT.

This chain joins TRBV6-1 and TRBJ2-3; a weak D match, TRBD1 (5 bases). Per the germline V gene, CDR1 is MNHNS and CDR2 is SASEGT. This CDR3 is built from 17 residues. V lost 4 bases, J lost 3 bases, and 20 bases lay in between. CDR3 coding DNA: TGTGCCAGCAGTGGGCAGGGCAGTTTCGTAGGTACAGATACGCAGTATTTT. This translates into CASSGQGSFVGTDTQYF.